What follows is one TCR beta chain and its context. Other DNA sequences in the same sample also yield this CDR3. The sample originates from a study of blood T cell repertoires in COVID-19. Study in general: There were acute and convalescent COVID-19 samples, and they came from the United States, Italy and Spain. T cells, B-cell-depleted T cells, or PBMCs provided the cDNA or gDNA that served as material.

In germline, CDR1 is MGHDK, CDR2 SYGVNS. Trimming at V came to 4 bases and at J to 4 bases, leaving 7 bases not matched to a gene. The CDR3 extends over 14 amino acids. Authors' analysis steps: Estimated nucleated cell counts came from reference gene primer amplification. TCRdb's copy holds only in-frame clones and misses some; the assay was immunoSEQ multiplex PCR. For V, J and clone size, that table is used; D and trimming come from the DNA. The repertoire holds 250,000 to 350,000 clones, with roughly 87% as singletons. Specimen: peripheral blood. The TCR sequence derives from a woman between 45 and 60 years old who had recovered from COVID-19. This chain connects TRBV25-1 to TRBJ2-7; 7 bases fit TRBD1. The CDR3 bases are TGTGCCAGCAGTGGCCGGGACAGAGCGTACGAGCAGTACTTC. It specifies CASSGRDRAYEQYF.